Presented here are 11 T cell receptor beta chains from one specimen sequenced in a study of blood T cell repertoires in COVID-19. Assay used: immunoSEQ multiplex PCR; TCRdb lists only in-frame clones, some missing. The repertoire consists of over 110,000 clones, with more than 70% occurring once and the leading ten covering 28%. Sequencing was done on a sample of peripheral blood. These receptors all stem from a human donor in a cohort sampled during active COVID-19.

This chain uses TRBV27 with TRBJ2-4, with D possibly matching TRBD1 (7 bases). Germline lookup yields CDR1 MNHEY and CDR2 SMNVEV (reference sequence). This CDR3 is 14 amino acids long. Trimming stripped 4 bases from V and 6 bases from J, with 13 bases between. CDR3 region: CASSWTGGVNIQYF. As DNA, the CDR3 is TGTGCCAGCAGTTGGACAGGAGGGGTAAACATTCAGTACTTC.

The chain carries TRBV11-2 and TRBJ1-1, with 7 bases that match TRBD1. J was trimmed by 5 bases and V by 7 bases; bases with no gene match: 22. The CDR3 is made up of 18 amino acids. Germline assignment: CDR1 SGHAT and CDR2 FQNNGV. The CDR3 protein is CASTRGFEGAVGETEAFF. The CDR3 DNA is TGTGCCAGCACCCGGGGTTTCGAGGGGGCCGTGGGTGAGACTGAAGCTTTCTTT.

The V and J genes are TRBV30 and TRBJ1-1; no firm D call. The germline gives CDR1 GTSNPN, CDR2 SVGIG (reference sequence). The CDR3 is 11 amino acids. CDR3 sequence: CAEVLNTEAFF. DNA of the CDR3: TGTGCGGAGGTCTTGAACACTGAAGCTTTCTTT.

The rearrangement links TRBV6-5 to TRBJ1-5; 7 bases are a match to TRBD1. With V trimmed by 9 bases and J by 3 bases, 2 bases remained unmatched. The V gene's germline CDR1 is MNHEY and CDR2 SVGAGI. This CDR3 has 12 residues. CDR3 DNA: TGTGCCAGTGGACAGGCCAATCAGCCCCAGCATTTT. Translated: CASGQANQPQHF.

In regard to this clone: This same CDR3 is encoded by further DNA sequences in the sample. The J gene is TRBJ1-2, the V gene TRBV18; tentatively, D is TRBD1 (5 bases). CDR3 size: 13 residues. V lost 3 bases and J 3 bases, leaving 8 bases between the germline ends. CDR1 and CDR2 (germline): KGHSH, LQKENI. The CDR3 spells CASSPQGYYGYTF. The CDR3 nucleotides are TGTGCCAGCTCACCGCAGGGTTACTATGGCTACACCTTC.

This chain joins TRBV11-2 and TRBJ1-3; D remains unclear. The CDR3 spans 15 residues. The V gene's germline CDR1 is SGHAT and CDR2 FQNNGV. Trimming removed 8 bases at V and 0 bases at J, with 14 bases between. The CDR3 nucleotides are TGTGCCAGCCGGCAAGCGATCGTCTCTGGAAACACCATATATTTT. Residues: CASRQAIVSGNTIYF.

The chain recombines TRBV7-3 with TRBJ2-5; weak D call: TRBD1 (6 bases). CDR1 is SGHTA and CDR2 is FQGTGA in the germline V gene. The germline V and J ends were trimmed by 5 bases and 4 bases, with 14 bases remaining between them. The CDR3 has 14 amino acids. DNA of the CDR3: TGTGCCAGCAGCCCAGGGGCAGTTGGAGAGACCCAGTACTTC. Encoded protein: CASSPGAVGETQYF.

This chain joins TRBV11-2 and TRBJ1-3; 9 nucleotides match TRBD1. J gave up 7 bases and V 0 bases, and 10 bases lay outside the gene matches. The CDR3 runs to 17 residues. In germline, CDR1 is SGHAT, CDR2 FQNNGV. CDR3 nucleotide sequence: TGTGCCAGCAGCTTAGATCAAAAGAGGGACAGGGAGAACACCATATATTTT. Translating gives CASSLDQKRDRENTIYF. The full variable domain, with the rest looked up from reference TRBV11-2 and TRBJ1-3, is EAGVAQSPRYKIIEKRQSVAFWCNPISGHATLYWYQQILGQGPKLLIQFQNNGVVDDSQLPKDRFSAERLKGVDSTLKIQPAKLEDSAVYLCASSLDQKRDRENTIYFGEGSWLTVV.

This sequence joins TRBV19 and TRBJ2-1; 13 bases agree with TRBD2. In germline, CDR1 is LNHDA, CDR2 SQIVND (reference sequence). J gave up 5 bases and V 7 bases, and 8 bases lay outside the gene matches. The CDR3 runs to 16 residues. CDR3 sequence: CASTRAGLAGNNEQFF. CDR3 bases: TGTGCCAGTACCCGAGCGGGACTAGCGGGGAACAATGAGCAGTTCTTC.

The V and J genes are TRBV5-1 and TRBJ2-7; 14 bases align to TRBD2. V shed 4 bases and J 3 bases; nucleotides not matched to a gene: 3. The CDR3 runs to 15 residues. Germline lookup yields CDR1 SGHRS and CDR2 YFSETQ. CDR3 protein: CASSLGTSGGYEQYF. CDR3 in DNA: TGCGCCAGCAGCCTAGGGACTAGCGGGGGCTACGAGCAGTACTTC.

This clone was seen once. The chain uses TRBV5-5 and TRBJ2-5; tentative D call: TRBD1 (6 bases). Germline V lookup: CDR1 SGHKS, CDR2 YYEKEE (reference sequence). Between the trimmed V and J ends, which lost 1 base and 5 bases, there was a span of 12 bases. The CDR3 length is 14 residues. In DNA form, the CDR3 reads TGTGCCAGCAGCTTGATGGCAGGGGACGAGACCCAGTACTTC. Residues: CASSLMAGDETQYF.